Below are 17 T cell receptor beta chains sequenced from a single sample in a study of lung T cells in sarcoidosis with Löfgren's syndrome. TCRdb passed the reads through MiXCR, listing each CDR3 protein once. The sample carries over a thousand distinct CDR3 sequences, 26% recorded once. The sample was CD4+ T cells from bronchoalveolar lavage. These receptors were collected from a human donor with sarcoidosis (Löfgren's syndrome or another form), or a control subject (not recorded which).

This chain uses TRBV5-4 with TRBJ2-7; D not certain. There are 13 residues in the CDR3. From germline, CDR1 is SGHNT and CDR2 YYREEE (reference sequence). V was pared by 4 bases and J by 0 bases, with 8 bases between. Written as DNA, the CDR3 is TGTGCCAGCAGCACGGACGTCTCCTACGAGCAGTACTTC. Translating gives CASSTDVSYEQYF. Looking up the rest from reference TRBV5-4 and TRBJ2-7 gives the full variable domain: ETGVTQSPTHLIKTRGQQVTLRCSSQSGHNTVSWYQQALGQGPQFIFQYYREEENGRGNFPPRFSGLQFPNYSSELNVNALELDDSALYLCASSTDVSYEQYFGPGTRLTVT.

This clonotype is classed as medium-sized. This rearrangement joins TRBV4-1 to TRBJ1-6; possible D gene TRBD1, 5 bases. The V gene lost 1 base and the J gene lost 2 bases, with 9 bases spanning the gap. The CDR3 sequence is 16 residues long. From germline, CDR1 is MGHRA and CDR2 YSYEKL. CDR3 residues: CASSQVGAAYNSPLHF. The CDR3 DNA reads as TGCGCCAGCAGCCAAGTCGGGGCGGCCTATAATTCACCCCTCCACTTT.

Within the sample, this clonotype is medium-sized. The J gene is TRBJ2-1, the V gene TRBV6-1; D uncertain. Germline CDR1 MNHNS, CDR2 SASEGT. Trimming stripped 0 bases from V and 3 bases from J, with 9 bases between. This CDR3 has 15 residues. The CDR3 DNA reads as TGTGCCAGCAGTGAAGCGATGGGCAACTACAATGAGCAGTTCTTC. Encoded protein: CASSEAMGNYNEQFF.

This chain connects TRBV19 to TRBJ1-2, with 12 bases that match TRBD1. After removal of 4 bases from V and 3 bases from J, the junction contained 3 bases not matched to a gene. The CDR3 is 15 residues long. Germline V gene sequence: CDR1 LNHDA, CDR2 SQIVND (reference sequence). The CDR3 protein is CASSTGTGGDYGYTF. The CDR3 region has the DNA TGTGCCAGTAGTACCGGGACAGGGGGCGACTATGGCTACACCTTC.

By its share, this clonotype is large. This chain links TRBV14 with TRBJ2-7; D is perhaps TRBD1 (6 bases). Germline CDR1 reads SGHDN; CDR2 reads FVKESK. CDR3 length equals 13 residues. Deletions cut 3 bases from V and 4 bases from J, with 10 bases between. The CDR3 bases are TGTGCCAGCAGCCAGGGGGCCAAATACGAGCAGTACTTC. It encodes CASSQGAKYEQYF.

By sample fraction, this clonotype is large. The chain employs TRBV5-4 and TRBJ1-6; 9 bases map to TRBD1. CDR1 is SGHNT, CDR2 YYREEE, per germline (reference sequence). CDR3 length: 16 residues. V shed 4 bases, J shed 6 bases, and the junction held 8 bases outside the gene matches. The CDR3 loop is CASSPGQGSSNSPLHF. CDR3 DNA sequence: TGTGCCAGCAGCCCGGGACAGGGATCGTCTAATTCACCCCTCCACTTT.

In its sample, this clonotype is medium-sized. The chain has TRBV3-1 and TRBJ1-2, with 9 bases identical to TRBD1. The CDR3 loop spans 19 amino acids. The germline V gene has CDR1 LGHDT and CDR2 YNNKEL (reference sequence). V gave up 3 bases and J gave up 4 bases; unmatched junction bases: 18. The CDR3 is CASSQPTGQGGRSVYGYTF. As DNA, the CDR3 is TGTGCCAGCAGCCAGCCTACGGGACAGGGCGGTAGGTCAGTCTATGGCTACACCTTC.

This clonotype has more than one count but fewer than ten. This may stem from a read error, because a much larger clone lies one nucleotide away. In nucleotides, the CDR3 is TGTGCCTGGAGTGGTCCGGGGGGCGGTCAGCCCCAGCATTTT. As protein: CAWSGPGGGQPQHF. The chain is built from TRBV30 and TRBJ1-5; a weak D match, TRBD1 (6 bases). This CDR3 comprises 14 residues. V was shortened by 1 base and J by 6 bases, with 13 bases between the two germline ends. Germline V gene sequence: CDR1 GTSNPN, CDR2 SVGIG (reference sequence). Looking up the rest from reference TRBV30 and TRBJ1-5 gives the full variable domain: SQTIHQWPATLVQPVGSPLSLECTVEGTSNPNLYWYRQAAGRGLQLLFYSVGIGQISSEVPQNLSASRPQDRQFILSSKKLLLSDSGFYLCAWSGPGGGQPQHFGDGTRLSIL.

This clonotype appeared many times. This may come from a read error, since a much larger clone is one base off. The V call is TRBV3-1, the J call TRBJ2-3; TRBD1 matches 9 bases. Looked up from germline, CDR1 is LGHDT and CDR2 is YNNKEL (reference sequence). The CDR3 sequence is 15 residues long. J was trimmed by 5 bases and V by 4 bases; bases with no gene match: 7. The CDR3 reads CASSPPGQGGDTQYF. The CDR3 coding sequence is TGTGCCAGCAGCCCCCCGGGACAGGGAGGAGATACGCAGTATTTT.

Sample share makes this clonotype medium-sized. A much larger clone lies one base from this, so it may be a read error. The gene calls are TRBV6-6 and TRBJ1-2; possibly TRBD1 for D (6 bases). Germline lookup yields CDR1 MNHNY and CDR2 SVGAGI (reference sequence). The CDR3 has 15 residues. Trimming stripped 2 bases from V and 4 bases from J, with 14 bases between. CDR3 protein: CASSYGGNSGYGYTF. CDR3 bases: TGTGCCAGCAGTTACGGGGGCAACTCAGGCTATGGCTACACCTTC.

With respect to this clonotype: A read error may be the cause here, since a much bigger clone is one base away. The missing conserved phenylalanine or tryptophan at the end of this CDR3 makes a read error likely. This sequence joins TRBV20-1 and TRBJ1-1; 7 bases agree with TRBD1. Germline-derived CDR1 and CDR2 are DFQATT and SNEGSKA (reference sequence). The CDR3 is 13 amino acids. Trimming removed 3 bases from V and 6 bases from J; junction bases left unmatched: 7. CDR3 in amino acids: CSASAGGTPEAFL. Here the CDR3 DNA reads TGCAGTGCTAGCGCAGGGGGAACCCCTGAAGCTTTCCTT.

This clonotype was seen repeatedly, ten times or more. The rearrangement links TRBV30 to TRBJ2-7; D may match TRBD1 or TRBD2 (6 bases each). Trimming removed 4 bases at V and 6 bases at J, with 16 bases between. CDR1 and CDR2 from the germline V gene are GTSNPN and SVGIG (reference sequence). The CDR3 is 13 amino acids. The CDR3 is CAWNRGATFEQYF. CDR3 coding DNA: TGTGCCTGGAATAGGGGGGCCACTTTCGAGCAGTACTTC.

This clonotype counts as medium-sized (0.01 to 0.1%). V and J are TRBV28 and TRBJ2-7; TRBD2 agrees at 9 bases. V shed 5 bases, J shed 2 bases, and the junction held 4 bases outside the gene matches. Looked up from germline, CDR1 is MDHEN and CDR2 is SYDVKM. The CDR3 length is 14 residues. CDR3 in amino acids: CASSSGGSTYEQYF. CDR3 nucleotide sequence: TGTGCCAGCAGTAGCGGGGGGTCGACCTACGAGCAGTACTTC.

By share of the sample, this clonotype is medium-sized (0.01 to 0.1%). The chain carries TRBV27 and TRBJ2-1; TRBD2 aligns across 7 bases. Germline CDR1 reads MNHEY; CDR2 reads SMNVEV (reference sequence). The length of the CDR3 is 16 residues. The trim removed 0 bases at V and 5 bases at J, leaving 7 bases unmatched. The CDR3 protein is CASSLSLGRANNEQFF. Here the CDR3 DNA reads TGTGCCAGCAGTTTATCCCTAGGGAGGGCGAACAATGAGCAGTTCTTC.

Comments on this clonotype: Here the CDR3 omits its conserved ending phenylalanine or tryptophan, so a read error is the likely source. The DNA is left out, because the CDR3 cannot be placed on it with certainty; the CDR3 is given as TCRdb lists it. The chain carries TRBV6-5 and TRBJ1-2; the listed D gene, TRBD1, was not tested against the DNA. Counting both end residues, the CDR3 totals 13 amino acids. Germline CDR1 reads MNHEY; CDR2 reads SVGAGI. The CDR3 sequence is CASSSRVGRCYTI.

Judged by abundance, this clonotype is large. V is TRBV6-2 or TRBV6-3 and J is TRBJ2-2, with D perhaps TRBD2 (6 bases). This CDR3 spans 17 amino acids. The V end was cut by 0 bases, the J end by 3 bases, with 14 bases between. The germline V gene has CDR1 MNHEY and CDR2 SVGEGT. The DNA of the CDR3 is TGTGCCAGCAGTTACTCAGTCGGGGGAGCCGACACCGGGGAGCTGTTTTTT. Protein: CASSYSVGGADTGELFF.

Within the sample, this clonotype is medium-sized. This may stem from a read error, because a much larger clone lies one nucleotide away. The chain links TRBV6-6 to TRBJ1-1; TRBD1 might be the D (5 bases). Germline lookup yields CDR1 MNHNY and CDR2 SVGAGI (reference sequence). This CDR3 has 16 residues. The DNA for the CDR3 is TGTGCCAGCAGTTACTCAGGGGCGACCTTGAACACTGAAGCTTCCTTT. This encodes CASSYSGATLNTEASF.